This T cell receptor (beta chain) was sequenced during a study of T cells after yellow fever vaccination. Study-level points and caveats: The secondary response peaked faster, at day 5 versus 15, but was weaker.

CDR1 is SGDLS, CDR2 YYNGEE, per germline. This CDR3 is 16 amino acids long. V gave up 3 bases and J gave up 6 bases, with 18 bases separating them. TCRdb independently ran MiXCR on the 5' RACE reads; one entry per CDR3 protein. The sample includes about 300,000 distinct CDR3 sequences, under 9% seen only once; the top ten take about 3.7%. This clonotype was seen a few times. The antigen is not known. Specimen: CD4+ T cells sorted from PBMCs, collected 5 days after the yellow fever booster vaccination. This sequence originates from a man between 18 and 35 years old who received the YFV17D yellow fever vaccine. This chain uses TRBV9 with TRBJ1-4, with D tentatively TRBD1 (5 bases). The CDR3 bases are TGTGCCAGCAGCGCCCCCGGGGCAGTGATGGATGAAAAACTGTTTTTT. This sequence encodes CASSAPGAVMDEKLFF.